Listed below are T cell receptor beta chains from one sample, sequenced in a study of memory CD4+ T cells and cytomegalovirus serostatus. Profiled with immunoSEQ multiplex PCR; TCRdb holds only in-frame clones, not every one. The sample carries about 44,000 clones, 76% recorded once. Sequenced sample: memory CD4+ T cells from blood. Receptor source: an adult in good health and CMV-seronegative. CDR3s include the opening cysteine and the closing phenylalanine or tryptophan. The D gene is left open where the match is weak. Only some rows state a clone size, as once, few, many or a class for expanded clones.

D	V	size	J	CDR3	DNA
TRBD1	TRBV10-2	few	TRBJ1-1	CASRDGTGRLNTEAFF	TGCGCCAGCAGGGACGGGACAGGGCGGCTGAACACTGAAGCTTTCTTT
NA	TRBV30	NA	TRBJ1-2	CALKGPGGYTF	TGTGCCCTGAAAGGGCCGGGTGGCTACACCTTC
TRBD1	TRBV19	once	TRBJ2-2	CASTLIGQGITGELFF	TGTGCCAGTACCTTAATTGGACAGGGGATCACCGGGGAGCTGTTTTTT
TRBD2	TRBV6-1	NA	TRBJ2-5	CASSGLAGGQETQYF	TGTGCCAGCAGTGGACTAGCGGGGGGGCAAGAGACCCAGTACTTC
TRBD1	TRBV5-4	NA	TRBJ1-1	CASSRTQGRGTEAFF	TGTGCCAGCAGCAGAACACAGGGGAGGGGGACTGAAGCTTTCTTT
NA	TRBV18	NA	TRBJ1-1	CASSPKDRNTEAFF	TGTGCCAGCTCACCTAAAGACAGGAACACTGAAGCTTTCTTT
NA	TRBV28	NA	TRBJ2-7	CASAQIQDLEQYF	TGTGCCAGCGCTCAAATACAGGACCTCGAGCAGTACTTC
NA	TRBV27	NA	TRBJ1-2	CASSAARGNNYGYTF	TGTGCCAGCAGTGCCGCCCGGGGGAATAACTATGGCTACACCTTC
TRBD1	TRBV18	NA	TRBJ1-2	CASSPSSGTGVGYTF	TGTGCCAGCTCACCCTCGAGCGGGACAGGGGTTGGCTACACCTTC
NA	TRBV6-1	NA	TRBJ2-7	CAIRHSRSRYEQYF	TGTGCCATTAGACATAGTCGATCCCGATACGAGCAGTACTTC
NA	TRBV5-6	NA	TRBJ2-3	CASSLPPPDTQYF	TGTGCCAGCAGCCTCCCCCCCCCAGATACGCAGTATTTT
TRBD2	TRBV30	NA	TRBJ2-1	CAWSPLAGGPVGNEQFF	TGTGCCTGGAGTCCCCTAGCGGGGGGGCCTGTCGGCAATGAGCAGTTCTTC
TRBD1	TRBV6-4	few	TRBJ2-2	CASSEVGTGDTGELFF	TGTGCCAGCAGTGAAGTTGGGACAGGGGACACCGGGGAGCTGTTTTTT
TRBD1	TRBV5-4	NA	TRBJ2-6	CASLNRDRSSGANVLTF	TGTGCCAGCCTAAACCGGGACAGGAGCTCTGGGGCCAACGTCCTGACTTTC
NA	TRBV19	few	TRBJ2-5	CASSIQTQETQYF	TGTGCCAGTAGTATACAGACCCAAGAGACCCAGTACTTC
NA	TRBV6-5	NA	TRBJ2-7	CASSFARGKGNYEQYF	TGTGCCAGCAGTTTCGCCCGGGGAAAGGGAAACTACGAGCAGTACTTC
NA	TRBV7-6	NA	TRBJ2-7	CASSLSAASYEQYF	TGTGCCAGCAGCTTGAGCGCAGCATCCTACGAGCAGTACTTC
NA	TRBV28	NA	TRBJ1-1	CASSSQHTEAFF	TGTGCCAGCAGTTCTCAGCACACTGAAGCTTTCTTT
NA	TRBV30	NA	TRBJ2-2	CASRTDTGELFF	TGTGCCTCTCGGACAGACACCGGGGAGCTGTTTTTT
NA	TRBV11-3	NA	TRBJ2-1	CASSYDRTRLF	TGTGCCAGCAGCTACGACAGGACCCGACTCTTC
TRBD1	TRBV11-2	NA	TRBJ1-2	CASSLEGDRVAYGYTF	TGTGCCAGCAGCTTAGAAGGAGACAGGGTTGCCTATGGCTACACCTTC
NA	TRBV30	NA	TRBJ1-5	CAWSVREVGYGNQPQHF	TGTGCCTGGAGTGTACGAGAGGTTGGGTACGGCAATCAGCCCCAGCATTTT
NA	TRBV28	few	TRBJ2-7	CASTRGELIVEQYF	TGTGCCAGCACTAGGGGGGAATTGATAGTCGAGCAGTACTTC